Listed below are T cell receptor beta chains from one sample, sequenced in a study of shared clonotypes between healthy human individuals. This table comes from immunoSEQ multiplex PCR, and its TCRdb copy is limited to in-frame clones, with some not included. The repertoire holds about 2.5 million clones, with roughly 92% as singletons. The sequenced sample consisted of naive CD4+ T cells from PBMCs. The receptor set was obtained from a man aged 18-30 years in good health. Some clones in this sample may be carry-over from other donors' samples. Each CDR3 is given with its conserved first and last residue. A D gene is named only where the DNA matches it firmly. A row's size may be missing; if present it is once, few, many or a size class.

v_gene	d_gene	abundance	j_gene	CDR3aa	CDR3nt
TRBV25-1	NA	NA	TRBJ1-2	CASSDQGLSGYTF	TGTGCCAGCAGTGATCAGGGGCTCAGTGGCTACACCTTC
TRBV27	TRBD2	NA	TRBJ2-3	CASSWGLARDTQYF	TGTGCCAGCAGTTGGGGACTAGCGAGAGATACGCAGTATTTT
TRBV5-1	TRBD1	NA	TRBJ2-7	CASSSPTGQSYEQYF	TGCGCCAGCAGCTCACCAACGGGACAGAGCTACGAGCAGTACTTC
TRBV30	TRBD1	NA	TRBJ2-7	CAWRQGNSYEQYF	TGTGCCTGGAGACAGGGGAACTCCTACGAGCAGTACTTC
TRBV2	TRBD1	NA	TRBJ2-7	CASSSGTDYEQYF	TGTGCCAGCTCTTCCGGGACAGACTACGAGCAGTACTTC
TRBV9	NA	once	TRBJ1-1	CASSVGGVNTEAFF	TGTGCCAGCAGCGTAGGGGGGGTGAACACTGAAGCTTTCTTT
TRBV5-6	NA	NA	TRBJ2-5	CASSLYQLKETQYF	TGTGCCAGCAGCTTGTACCAGCTCAAAGAGACCCAGTACTTC
TRBV19	TRBD2	NA	TRBJ2-1	CATRTSGRAAYNEQFF	TGTGCCACCCGGACTAGCGGGAGGGCCGCCTACAATGAGCAGTTCTTC
TRBV29-1	NA	NA	TRBJ2-5	CSVEDYMTGETQYF	TGCAGCGTTGAAGATTACATGACGGGAGAGACCCAGTACTTC
TRBV2	NA	NA	TRBJ1-5	CASSAQQTNQPQHF	TGTGCCAGCAGTGCTCAACAGACCAATCAGCCCCAGCATTTT
TRBV27	TRBD1	NA	TRBJ1-5	CASSLSRGRGQPQHF	TGTGCCAGCAGTTTATCCAGGGGGCGGGGTCAGCCCCAGCATTTT
TRBV5-1	NA	NA	TRBJ2-6	CASSPPEGGPGANVLTF	TGCGCCAGCAGCCCACCCGAAGGGGGACCTGGGGCCAACGTCCTGACTTTC
TRBV18	TRBD2	once	TRBJ2-3	CASSLLTSGRDTQYF	TGTGCCAGCTCACTATTGACTAGCGGTCGGGATACGCAGTATTTT
TRBV19	NA	NA	TRBJ2-6	CASSRTGSGANVLTF	TGTGCCAGTAGTAGAACAGGGTCTGGGGCCAACGTCCTGACTTTC
TRBV2	NA	NA	TRBJ2-2	CASSEEGGVGELFF	TGTGCCAGCAGTGAAGAGGGAGGTGTCGGGGAGCTGTTTTTT
TRBV27	TRBD1	NA	TRBJ1-2	CASSRDSPQAGYGYTF	TGTGCCAGCAGTAGGGACAGCCCCCAAGCTGGCTATGGCTACACCTTC
TRBV6-5	NA	NA	TRBJ2-3	CASRPVGDPTDTQYF	TGTGCCAGCAGACCCGTGGGGGATCCCACAGATACGCAGTATTTT
TRBV27	NA	NA	TRBJ2-2	CASSSPPGELFF	TGTGCCAGCAGTTCCCCCCCCGGGGAGCTGTTTTTT
TRBV2	NA	few	TRBJ1-1	CASCPGWEAFF	TGTGCCAGCTGCCCAGGGTGGGAAGCTTTCTTT
TRBV4-2	TRBD2	once	TRBJ2-5	CASSQDPLPRTSGTTQYF	TGTGCCAGCAGCCAAGACCCTCTTCCCCGGACTAGCGGGACGACCCAGTACTTC
TRBV29-1	NA	NA	TRBJ2-1	CSVARSSYNEQFF	TGCAGCGTTGCGAGGAGCTCCTACAATGAGCAGTTCTTC
TRBV2	NA	NA	TRBJ1-2	CASSDSGYTF	TGTGCCAGCAGTGATTCTGGCTACACCTTC
TRBV30	TRBD2	NA	TRBJ2-3	CAWSVGLAGAADTQYF	TGTGCCTGGAGTGTAGGTCTAGCGGGAGCGGCAGATACGCAGTATTTT
TRBV10-1	NA	NA	TRBJ2-2	CASSDGITGELFF	TGCGCCAGCAGTGATGGGATCACCGGGGAGCTGTTTTTT
TRBV28	NA	NA	TRBJ2-3	CASSFPTSTDTQYF	TGTGCCAGCAGTTTTCCCACTAGCACAGATACGCAGTATTTT
TRBV14	TRBD2	once	TRBJ2-5	CASSQDAGVLQETQYF	TGTGCCAGCAGCCAAGATGCGGGGGTTTTACAAGAGACCCAGTACTTC
TRBV6-1	NA	NA	TRBJ2-5	CASREGQGEVTQYF	TGTGCCAGCAGAGAGGGCCAGGGGGAGGTGACCCAGTACTTC
TRBV7-9	NA	NA	TRBJ1-3	CASSHQQQGNTIYF	TGTGCCAGCAGCCATCAGCAACAGGGAAACACCATATATTTT
TRBV9	NA	NA	TRBJ2-1	CASSVGGTINEQFF	TGTGCCAGCAGCGTAGGGGGAACGATAAATGAGCAGTTCTTC
TRBV7-2	NA	NA	TRBJ2-1	CASSLASAPYNEQFF	TGTGCCAGCAGCTTGGCTAGCGCGCCTTACAATGAGCAGTTCTTC
TRBV28	NA	NA	TRBJ2-7	CASSLGGHEQYF	TGTGCCAGCAGTTTGGGAGGCCACGAGCAGTACTTC